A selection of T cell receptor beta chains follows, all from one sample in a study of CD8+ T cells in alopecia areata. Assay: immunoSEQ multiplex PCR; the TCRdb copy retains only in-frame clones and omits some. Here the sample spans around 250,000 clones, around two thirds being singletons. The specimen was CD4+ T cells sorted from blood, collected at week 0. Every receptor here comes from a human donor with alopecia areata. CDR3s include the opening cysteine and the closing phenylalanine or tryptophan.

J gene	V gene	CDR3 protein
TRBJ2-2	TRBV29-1	CSVGVAGGPTGELFF
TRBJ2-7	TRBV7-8	CASSLRVGWDRSSYEQYF
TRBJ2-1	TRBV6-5	CASSYGRGTNEQFF
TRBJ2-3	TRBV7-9	CASSQDRGQDTQYF
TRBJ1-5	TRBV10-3	CAAQGTNQPQHF
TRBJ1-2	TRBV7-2	CASSLRRGIHGYTF
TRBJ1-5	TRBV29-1	CSVSRDQGQPQHF
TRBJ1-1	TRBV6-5	CASSLVAGTELIEAFF
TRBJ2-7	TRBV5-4	CASSPTGGDEQYF
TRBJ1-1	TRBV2	CASNLVGGDEAFF
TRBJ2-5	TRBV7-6	CASSRPGTGQETQYF
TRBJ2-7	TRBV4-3	CASSQDPSSNEQYF
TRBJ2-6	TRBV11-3	CASSPTSGANVLTF
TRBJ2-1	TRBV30	CAGRDFNEQFF
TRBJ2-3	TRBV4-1	CASSHTLRDWSTDTQYF
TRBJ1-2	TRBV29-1	CSVPRVGQKSYGYTF